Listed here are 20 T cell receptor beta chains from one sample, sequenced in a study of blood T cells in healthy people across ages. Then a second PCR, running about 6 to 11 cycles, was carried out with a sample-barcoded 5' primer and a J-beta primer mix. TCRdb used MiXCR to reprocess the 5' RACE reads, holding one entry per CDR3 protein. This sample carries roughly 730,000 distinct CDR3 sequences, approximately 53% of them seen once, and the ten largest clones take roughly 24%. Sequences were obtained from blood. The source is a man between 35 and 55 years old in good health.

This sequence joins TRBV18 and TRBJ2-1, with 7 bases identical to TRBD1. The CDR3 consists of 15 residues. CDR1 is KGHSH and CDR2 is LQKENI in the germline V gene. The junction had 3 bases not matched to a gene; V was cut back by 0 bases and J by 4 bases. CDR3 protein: CASSPPGTVYNEQFF. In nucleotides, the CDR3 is TGTGCCAGCTCACCACCTGGGACAGTATACAATGAGCAGTTCTTC.

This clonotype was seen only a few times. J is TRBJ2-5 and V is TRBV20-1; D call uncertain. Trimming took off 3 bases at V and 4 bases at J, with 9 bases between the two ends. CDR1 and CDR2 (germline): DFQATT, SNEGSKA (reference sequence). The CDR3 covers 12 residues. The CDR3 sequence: CSARVTGETQYF. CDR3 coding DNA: TGCAGTGCTAGGGTCACGGGAGAGACCCAGTACTTC.

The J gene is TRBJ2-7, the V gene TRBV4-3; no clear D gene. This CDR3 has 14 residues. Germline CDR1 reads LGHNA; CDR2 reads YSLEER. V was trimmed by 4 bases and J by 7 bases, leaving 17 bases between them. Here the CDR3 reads CASSLGIRLGEQYF. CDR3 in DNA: TGCGCCAGCAGCCTAGGCATCCGCTTAGGTGAGCAGTACTTC.

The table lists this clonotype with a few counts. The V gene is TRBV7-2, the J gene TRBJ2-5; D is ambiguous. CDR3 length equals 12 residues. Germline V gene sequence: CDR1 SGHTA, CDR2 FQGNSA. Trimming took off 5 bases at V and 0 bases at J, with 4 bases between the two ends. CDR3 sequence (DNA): TGTGCCAGCAGCATGTACCAAGAGACCCAGTACTTC. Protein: CASSMYQETQYF.

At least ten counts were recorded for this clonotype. The CDR3 DNA follows: TGTGCCACCAGTATGGACAGCACAGATACGCAGTATTTT. The encoded protein is CATSMDSTDTQYF. The V gene is TRBV15, the J gene TRBJ2-3, with D uncertain. The CDR3 sequence is 13 residues long. CDR1 is LNHNV, CDR2 YYDKDF, per germline (reference sequence). V was pared by 6 bases and J by 0 bases, with 7 bases between.

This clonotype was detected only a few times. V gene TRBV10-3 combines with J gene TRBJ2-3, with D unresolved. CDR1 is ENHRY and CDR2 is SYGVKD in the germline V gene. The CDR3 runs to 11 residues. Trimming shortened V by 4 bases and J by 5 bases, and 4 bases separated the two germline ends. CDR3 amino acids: CAISVGDTQYF. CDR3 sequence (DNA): TGTGCCATCAGTGTGGGAGATACGCAGTATTTT.

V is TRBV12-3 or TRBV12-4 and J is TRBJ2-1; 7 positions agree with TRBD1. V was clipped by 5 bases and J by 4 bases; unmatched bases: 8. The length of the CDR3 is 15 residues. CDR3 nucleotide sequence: TGTGCCAGCAGTCGATCGGGACAGAGATACAATGAGCAGTTCTTC. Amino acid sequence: CASSRSGQRYNEQFF.

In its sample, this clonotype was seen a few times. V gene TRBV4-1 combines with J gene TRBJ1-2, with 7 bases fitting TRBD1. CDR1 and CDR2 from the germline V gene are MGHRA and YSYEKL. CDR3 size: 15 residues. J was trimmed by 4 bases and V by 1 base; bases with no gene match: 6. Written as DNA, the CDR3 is TGCGCCAGCAGCCAAGGCGACAGGGATAGCTATGGCTACACCTTC. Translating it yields CASSQGDRDSYGYTF.

CDR3 DNA sequence: TGCGCCAGCAGCCAAAACCTCGAGGGATCAGAGCAGTACTTC. Encoded protein: CASSQNLEGSEQYF. The chain has TRBV4-3 and TRBJ2-5; possible D gene TRBD2, 5 bases. The CDR3 is 14 residues long. The germline CDR1 and CDR2 sequences are LGHNA and YSLEER. V lost 2 bases and J lost 11, with 18 bases in between.

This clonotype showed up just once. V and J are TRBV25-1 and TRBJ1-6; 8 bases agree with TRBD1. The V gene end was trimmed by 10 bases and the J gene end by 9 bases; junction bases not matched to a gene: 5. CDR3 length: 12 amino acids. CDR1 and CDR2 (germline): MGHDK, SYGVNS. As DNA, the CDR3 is TGTGCCACAGGACAGGGTAGTTCACCCCTCCACTTT. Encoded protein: CATGQGSSPLHF.

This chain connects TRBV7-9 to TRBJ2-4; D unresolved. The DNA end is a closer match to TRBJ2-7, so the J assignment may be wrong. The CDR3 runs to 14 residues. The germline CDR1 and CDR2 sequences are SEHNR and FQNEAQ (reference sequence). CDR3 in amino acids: CASSSADGYYEQYF. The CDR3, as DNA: TGTGCCAGCAGCTCGGCGGACGGATACTACGAGCAGTACTTC.

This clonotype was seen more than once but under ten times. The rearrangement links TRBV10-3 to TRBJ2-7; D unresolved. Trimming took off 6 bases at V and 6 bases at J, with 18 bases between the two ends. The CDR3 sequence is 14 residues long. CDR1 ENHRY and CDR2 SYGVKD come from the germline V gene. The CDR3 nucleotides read TGTGCCATCAGAGGGATTGGCCCCTTCCCCGAGCAGTACTTC. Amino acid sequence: CAIRGIGPFPEQYF.

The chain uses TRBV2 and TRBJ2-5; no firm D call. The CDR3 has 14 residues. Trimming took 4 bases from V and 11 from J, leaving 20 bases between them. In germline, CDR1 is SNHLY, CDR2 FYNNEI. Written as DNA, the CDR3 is TGTGCCAGCAGTGGGGCAGCCCGTGGTGGTGAGCAGTACTTC. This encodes CASSGAARGGEQYF.

The CDR3 DNA is TGTGCCAGCAGCGTAGCTGACGCCCAGGATCAGCCCCAGCATTTT. It is translated as CASSVADAQDQPQHF. This sequence joins TRBV9 and TRBJ1-5, with no clear D. V was cut by 0 bases and J by 5 bases, with 12 bases left in between. The CDR3 is made up of 15 amino acids. The germline V gene encodes CDR1 SGDLS and CDR2 YYNGEE.

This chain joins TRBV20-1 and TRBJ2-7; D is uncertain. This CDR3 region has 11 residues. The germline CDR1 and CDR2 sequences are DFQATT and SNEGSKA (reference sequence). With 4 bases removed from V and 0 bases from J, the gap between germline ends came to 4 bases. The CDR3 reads CSAIDSYEQYF. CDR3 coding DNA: TGCAGTGCTATAGACTCCTACGAGCAGTACTTC.

This chain's CDR3 is CSVGGAESYNEQFF. DNA for the CDR3: TGCAGCGTGGGTGGGGCAGAGTCCTACAATGAGCAGTTCTTC. The chain recombines TRBV29-1 with TRBJ2-1; D possibly corresponds to TRBD1 (5 bases). The V gene's germline CDR1 is SQVTM and CDR2 ANQGSEA. CDR3 length: 14 amino acids. V lost 6 bases and J lost 1, with 13 bases in between.

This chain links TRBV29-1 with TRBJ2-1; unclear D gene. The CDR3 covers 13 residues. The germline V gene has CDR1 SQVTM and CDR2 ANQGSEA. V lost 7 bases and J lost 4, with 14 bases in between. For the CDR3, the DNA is TGCAGCGGAGCATCAAACAGATACAATGAGCAGTTCTTC. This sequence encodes CSGASNRYNEQFF.

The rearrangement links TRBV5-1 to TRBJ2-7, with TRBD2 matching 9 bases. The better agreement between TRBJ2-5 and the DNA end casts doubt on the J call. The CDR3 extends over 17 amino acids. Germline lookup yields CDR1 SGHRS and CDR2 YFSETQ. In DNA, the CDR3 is TGCGCCAGCAGCTTGGAAGTAGCGGGGGCCCCTGGGACGACCCAGTACTTC. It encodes CASSLEVAGAPGTTQYF.

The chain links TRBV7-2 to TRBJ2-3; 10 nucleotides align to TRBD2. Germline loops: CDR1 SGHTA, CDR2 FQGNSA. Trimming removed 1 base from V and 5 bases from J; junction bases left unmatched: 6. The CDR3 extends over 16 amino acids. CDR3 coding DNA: TGTGCCAGCAGCTTAGGGGCTAGCGGGAGTATAGATACGCAGTATTTT. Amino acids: CASSLGASGSIDTQYF.

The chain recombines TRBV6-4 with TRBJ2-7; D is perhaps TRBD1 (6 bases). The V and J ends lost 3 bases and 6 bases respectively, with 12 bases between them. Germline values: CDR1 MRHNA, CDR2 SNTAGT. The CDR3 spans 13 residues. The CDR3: CASSEGRGSEQYF. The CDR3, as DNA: TGTGCCAGCAGTGAGGGCAGGGGCAGCGAGCAGTACTTC.